Listed below are T cell receptor beta chains from one sample, sequenced in a study of cytomegalovirus exposure and HLA in healthy donors. Data came from immunoSEQ multiplex PCR; TCRdb stores just in-frame clones and leaves some out. The sample contains about 140,000 clones, about 80% of which appear only once. The sequencing sample was made of PBMCs. Receptors originate from a woman aged 40-49 years in good health and CMV-seronegative. The CDR3 runs from the conserved cysteine through the conserved F or W. The D gene is left open where the match is weak. The size entry is marked missing in some rows and otherwise reads once, few, many or a size class.

J | size | D | V | CDR3 | DNA
TRBJ2-3 | NA | TRBD1 | TRBV27 | CASSLGQGREGTDTQYF | TGTGCCAGCAGTTTAGGACAGGGGCGAGAGGGGACAGATACGCAGTATTTT
TRBJ2-5 | NA | TRBD1 | TRBV7-9 | CASSTSSGQGKWETQYF | TGTGCCAGCAGCACCTCGTCCGGACAGGGGAAATGGGAGACCCAGTACTTC
TRBJ2-1 | few | TRBD2 | TRBV19 | CASSVASGSPVYNEQFF | TGTGCCAGTAGTGTGGCTAGCGGGAGCCCAGTCTACAATGAGCAGTTCTTC
TRBJ1-2 | NA | TRBD1 | TRBV5-6 | CASSPDRGYVSYGYTF | TGTGCCAGCAGCCCGGACAGGGGGTATGTTTCCTATGGCTACACCTTC
TRBJ2-7 | once | TRBD1 | TRBV19 | CASSITPPGTGYNEQYF | TGTGCCAGTAGCATCACTCCACCCGGGACAGGGTACAACGAGCAGTACTTC
TRBJ1-1 | NA | TRBD1 | TRBV29-1 | CSAGLDRGPEAFF | TGCAGCGCCGGACTGGACAGGGGTCCTGAAGCTTTCTTT
TRBJ1-1 | NA | NA | TRBV19 | CASSEGNTEAFF | TGTGCCAGTAGTGAGGGGAACACTGAAGCTTTCTTT
TRBJ1-2 | NA | NA | TRBV28 | CASSRRGYGYTF | TGTGCCAGCAGTCGACGGGGCTATGGCTACACCTTC
TRBJ1-2 | NA | NA | TRBV19 | CASSPGLAYGYTF | TGTGCCAGTAGTCCGGGACTAGCATATGGCTACACCTTC
TRBJ2-3 | NA | TRBD2 | TRBV7-2 | CASSLAPAGGPDTQYF | TGTGCCAGCAGCTTAGCCCCAGCGGGAGGCCCAGATACGCAGTATTTT
TRBJ1-4 | NA | NA | TRBV7-6 | CASSFDSARGNEKLFF | TGTGCCAGCAGTTTTGACAGCGCTAGGGGTAATGAAAAACTGTTTTTT
TRBJ1-4 | NA | NA | TRBV9 | CASSPSSATNEKLFF | TGTGCCAGCAGCCCTTCGAGTGCAACTAATGAAAAACTGTTTTTT
TRBJ1-4 | NA | TRBD1 | TRBV7-9 | CASSPRITGQKSEKLFF | TGTGCCAGCAGCCCGAGAATAACGGGACAGAAATCTGAAAAACTGTTTTTT
TRBJ2-7 | NA | NA | TRBV4-3 | CASSQGRAGVYEQYF | TGCGCCAGCAGCCAAGGTCGGGCAGGGGTTTACGAGCAGTACTTC
TRBJ2-7 | NA | NA | TRBV28 | CASERSTYEQYF | TGTGCCAGCGAAAGGAGCACCTACGAGCAGTACTTC
TRBJ2-2 | few | TRBD2 | TRBV4-3 | CASSWRFAGANTGELFF | TGCGCCAGCAGCTGGAGATTCGCGGGGGCGAACACCGGGGAGCTGTTTTTT
TRBJ1-2 | NA | NA | TRBV28 | CASSKDTTKGYTF | TGTGCCAGCAGTAAAGACACAACGAAGGGCTACACCTTC
TRBJ1-6 | NA | TRBD1 | TRBV5-1 | CASSDNPGGSPLHF | TGCGCCAGCAGCGACAATCCAGGGGGTTCACCCCTCCACTTT
TRBJ1-2 | few | NA | TRBV6-5 | CASSLTGLNYGYTF | TGTGCCAGCAGCCTCACAGGGCTTAACTATGGCTACACCTTC
TRBJ2-7 | NA | NA | TRBV7-9 | CASSLSGYEQYF | TGTGCCAGCAGCTTATCGGGATACGAGCAGTACTTC
TRBJ2-2 | NA | TRBD2 | TRBV28 | CATGPSGTGELFF | TGTGCCACCGGGCCTAGCGGCACCGGGGAGCTGTTTTTT